A single T cell receptor beta chain is shown here with its context. What it binds is not known. The CDR3 runs 13 residues. V was pared by 3 bases and J by 2 bases, with 8 bases between. Germline V gene data show CDR1 as LNHDA and CDR2 as SQIVND (reference sequence). This sample was taken from a study of CD8 T cells in ankylosing spondylitis. TCRdb re-called the 5' RACE reads through MiXCR, storing one row per CDR3 protein. The sample includes 220,000 or so distinct CDR3 sequences, approximately 20% of them seen just once. Study-wide findings and caveats: There was a TCR beta motif, made of several highly homologous variants, that appeared characteristic of ankylosing spondylitis blood.

The TCR sequence derives from a male donor with ankylosing spondylitis. Sequencing was performed on blood, either unsorted or a sorted T cell fraction (not recorded which). The chain joins TRBV19 to TRBJ2-7; maybe TRBD2 (6 bases). In DNA form, the CDR3 reads TGTGCCAGTAGTATCGGGAGAGCCTACGAGCAGTACTTC. As protein: CASSIGRAYEQYF.